These T cell receptor beta chains were read from a single sample in a study of blood T cell repertoires in COVID-19. This table comes from immunoSEQ multiplex PCR, and its TCRdb copy is limited to in-frame clones, with some not included. Here the sample spans about 130,000 clones, roughly four fifths being singletons. The sample consisted of peripheral blood. The receptors here all came from a man aged 55 to 70 with acute or convalescent COVID-19. CDR3s include the opening cysteine and the closing phenylalanine or tryptophan. Each record gives: V gene, J gene, CDR3 protein.

>TRBV6-5|TRBJ1-1
CASRLNRGPYTEAFF
>TRBV5-6|TRBJ2-3
CASSLARETQYF
>TRBV11-2|TRBJ1-3
CASSPQGYNTIYF
>TRBV28|TRBJ1-5
CASSLVGPGEPQHF
>TRBV10-3|TRBJ2-2
CAIRKSDTGELFF
>TRBV18|TRBJ2-2
CASSPSAVNTGELFF
>TRBV21-1|TRBJ2-3
CASSGRAQGDTQYF
>TRBV6-5|TRBJ1-1
CASIHRGGEFF
>TRBV5-1|TRBJ1-3
CASSLAGTSGNTIYF
>TRBV28|TRBJ2-7
CASSQSGWTGVYEQYF
>TRBV28|TRBJ1-5
CASSLSDRPGQPQHF
>TRBV5-1|TRBJ1-2
CASSLRGTGGLGDTF
>TRBV27|TRBJ2-7
CASRFRLAGGQLWEQYF
>TRBV19|TRBJ1-1
CASSIEPIRDRDRMNTEAFF
>TRBV3-1/TRBV3-2|TRBJ1-2
CASSLTGKKGYTF
>TRBV3-1/TRBV3-2|TRBJ1-2
CASSQDTLGTHF
>TRBV9|TRBJ1-6
CASSTTESSPLHF
>TRBV5-6|TRBJ1-4
CASSLRVYGKLFF
>TRBV6-1|TRBJ2-7
CASSEALRLAGLEQYF
>TRBV19|TRBJ2-1
CASGTGLTGSQFF
>TRBV10-3|TRBJ2-7
CAIRPGTGVSEQYF
>TRBV28|TRBJ2-1
CASSPGTSGSGNEQFF
>TRBV7-2|TRBJ1-5
CASSSSDRSMQPQHF
>TRBV27|TRBJ2-7
CASLRTGTHEQYF
>TRBV9|TRBJ1-1
CASSPREGNTEAFF
>TRBV30|TRBJ1-1
CAWSRGQDGNTEAFF
>TRBV6-1|TRBJ1-1
CASSEALRSRNTEAFF
>TRBV10-3|TRBJ1-1
CAIRQGALKNTEAFF
>TRBV4-2|TRBJ1-3
CASSQVTDTGGTIYF
>TRBV5-6|TRBJ2-3
CASSLAIDGLPKTLDTQYF
>TRBV25-1|TRBJ2-7
CASSEYKQGYEQYF